Here is one TCR beta chain with its context. The antigen is undetermined. The CDR3 runs to 15 residues. The germline gives CDR1 MNHEY, CDR2 SVGAGI. V was pared by 2 bases and J by 7 bases, with 4 bases of the junction left unmatched. This sample is part of a study of radiotherapy plus CTLA-4 blockade in lung cancer. In the study overall: Disease control was seen in roughly 30% of patients, objective responses in more than 15%. Study results and caveats: An expansion of tumor-derived TCR clones occurred in blood after radiotherapy plus ipilimumab. Reports state that early shifts in blood T cell clones, with interferon-beta, best predicted response.

Libraries were prepared by immunoSEQ multiplex PCR; TCRdb keeps only in-frame clonotypes and omits some of them. The sample consists of tens of thousands of clones, roughly two thirds of them appearing once. The chain combines TRBV6-5 with TRBJ2-2; 10 bases match TRBD2. The input for sequencing was peripheral blood, taken from a patient treated with radiotherapy plus ipilimumab. The TCR was taken from a human donor with non-small cell lung cancer who had stable disease on radiotherapy plus ipilimumab. The CDR3 sequence: CASSYSGGGIGELFF. The CDR3 coding sequence is TGTGCCAGCAGTTACAGCGGGGGGGGGATCGGGGAGCTGTTTTTT.